The subject of this entry is one T cell receptor beta chain. These data belong to a study of blood T cell repertoires in COVID-19. Study-wide background: From the United States, Italy and Spain came samples of acute and convalescent COVID-19. PBMCs, B-cell-depleted T cells, or T cells provided the cDNA or gDNA that made up the material.

As handled by the study authors: Amplification of reference gene primers provided the estimated nucleated cell counts. Assay used: immunoSEQ multiplex PCR; TCRdb lists only in-frame clones, some missing. V and J calls plus clone size are reproduced from that table; the DNA served to infer D and trimming. The profile covers about 140,000 clones, with under 85% appearing a single time and approximately 6.6% taken by the ten largest. Germline loops: CDR1 SGHTA, CDR2 FQGNSA. V gave up 3 bases and J gave up 4 bases; unmatched junction bases: 5. The CDR3 consists of 15 residues. Sample: peripheral blood. The V gene is TRBV7-2, the J gene TRBJ2-3; TRBD1 aligns across 9 bases. The TCR sequence derives from a human donor in a cohort sampled during active COVID-19. The CDR3 protein is CASSFGTGFPDTQYF. CDR3 in DNA: TGTGCCAGCAGCTTTGGGACAGGGTTTCCAGATACGCAGTATTTT.